This is a list of T cell receptor beta chains from one sample in a study of persistence of HIV-infected CD4 T cells. No antigen has been identified for these receptors. The protocol was immunoSEQ multiplex PCR, while the TCRdb copy is restricted to in-frame clones and leaves out a portion. The repertoire holds tens of thousands of clones, with roughly 77% as singletons. The material was CD4+ T cells sorted from PBMCs after approximately 19-hour stimulation, obtained from a patient who received antiretroviral therapy. The source is an adult man with HIV who was CMV-seropositive. CDR3s include the opening cysteine and the closing phenylalanine or tryptophan. A D gene is named only where the DNA matches it firmly. Not every row has a clone size; where given, it reads once, few, many or a size class.

DNA: TGTGCCAGCAGTGAAGGTCTGGTAAACACCATATATTTT
CDR3: CASSEGLVNTIYF
D: NA
V: TRBV2
size: NA
J: TRBJ1-3

DNA: TGTGCCAGCAGTTGGGCAGGACTCAACACAGATACGCAGTATTTT
CDR3: CASSWAGLNTDTQYF
D: NA
V: TRBV27
size: NA
J: TRBJ2-3

DNA: TGTGCCAGCCGATTTGACAGGGGACCGGGAGGCTACACCTTC
CDR3: CASRFDRGPGGYTF
D: TRBD1
V: TRBV6-5
size: NA
J: TRBJ1-2

DNA: TGTGCCAGCAGGCGGACAGATGAAGCTTTCTTT
CDR3: CASRRTDEAFF
D: NA
V: TRBV12-3/TRBV12-4
size: NA
J: TRBJ1-1

DNA: TGTGCCAGCTCACGGGCAGATACGACCGAGCAGTACTTC
CDR3: CASSRADTTEQYF
D: NA
V: TRBV18
size: NA
J: TRBJ2-7

DNA: TGTGCCAGCAGTTTTGTGAAGGGAGAGCTGTTTTTT
CDR3: CASSFVKGELFF
D: NA
V: TRBV12-3/TRBV12-4
size: NA
J: TRBJ2-2

DNA: TGTGCCAGCAGTGAAGGGGGGCCCCGGGGGAACATTCAGTACTTC
CDR3: CASSEGGPRGNIQYF
D: NA
V: TRBV6-1
size: once
J: TRBJ2-4

DNA: TGTGCCAGCAGCCCGGTGGGGGGGCGCAGGTTTGGAGAGACCCAGTACTTC
CDR3: CASSPVGGRRFGETQYF
D: NA
V: TRBV27
size: NA
J: TRBJ2-5

DNA: TGTGCCAGCAGTGCCCGGACAGGGGAAGGCAATCAGCCCCAGCATTTT
CDR3: CASSARTGEGNQPQHF
D: TRBD1
V: TRBV6-1
size: NA
J: TRBJ1-5

DNA: TGTGCCAGCAGCTCAGACCCGGGGGGTGGCTACACCTTC
CDR3: CASSSDPGGGYTF
D: NA
V: TRBV7-8
size: NA
J: TRBJ1-2

DNA: TGTGCCAGCACCGATACCAGGGGTGGGGGCTACACCTTC
CDR3: CASTDTRGGGYTF
D: NA
V: TRBV6-5
size: NA
J: TRBJ1-2

DNA: TGTGCCAGCAGCCAAGGGCGCAGGGATACGCAGTATTTT
CDR3: CASSQGRRDTQYF
D: NA
V: TRBV14
size: once
J: TRBJ2-3

DNA: TGTGCCAGCAGCTTAGGACTAGCGGGGGGCGTCACCGGGGAGCTGTTTTTT
CDR3: CASSLGLAGGVTGELFF
D: TRBD2
V: TRBV7-2
size: few
J: TRBJ2-2

DNA: TGTGCCAGCAGCCTGACCCCCTACTACGAGCAGTACTTC
CDR3: CASSLTPYYEQYF
D: NA
V: TRBV3-1/TRBV3-2
size: NA
J: TRBJ2-7

DNA: TGTGCCAGCAGTGAATGGGGTCAGTCCAATGAAAAACTGTTTTTT
CDR3: CASSEWGQSNEKLFF
D: NA
V: TRBV6-1
size: NA
J: TRBJ1-4

DNA: TGTGCCAGCAACAGGGGGGGCACTGAAGCTTTCTTT
CDR3: CASNRGGTEAFF
D: TRBD1
V: TRBV6-5
size: NA
J: TRBJ1-1

DNA: TGTGCCACCAGCAGGCCGTCAGGGTTCTCCTATAATTCACCCCTCCACTTT
CDR3: CATSRPSGFSYNSPLHF
D: NA
V: TRBV15
size: NA
J: TRBJ1-6

DNA: TGTGCCAGCAGCACCTATGGGTGGGGGGGCAGTGACTATGGCTACACCTTC
CDR3: CASSTYGWGGSDYGYTF
D: NA
V: TRBV13
size: few
J: TRBJ1-2